Shown below are 3 T cell receptor beta chains from a single sample sequenced in a study of T cell responses to AZD1222 COVID-19 vaccine. Profiled with immunoSEQ multiplex PCR; TCRdb holds only in-frame clones, not every one. The table lists about 110,000 clones, about 90% of them singletons. The sequencing used peripheral blood, collected 28 days after the second AZD1222 dose. The receptors originated from an adult who received the AZD1222 COVID-19 vaccine.

This chain connects TRBV19 to TRBJ2-1; 10 nucleotides line up with TRBD2. CDR3 length: 13 amino acids. Germline V gene lookup returns CDR1 LNHDA and CDR2 SQIVND (reference sequence). V lost 3 bases to trimming and J lost 14 bases; unmatched junction nucleotides: 7. The CDR3 DNA follows: TGTGCCAGTAGTATGGAGCGGGGGGGGATTGAGTTCTTC. Protein: CASSMERGGIEFF.

This rearrangement joins TRBV27 to TRBJ2-2; D ambiguous. The CDR3 extends over 10 amino acids. CDR1 MNHEY and CDR2 SMNVEV come from the germline V gene (reference sequence). With 8 bases removed from V and 4 bases from J, the gap between germline ends came to 2 bases. CDR3 sequence: CASGTGELFF. CDR3 nucleotides: TGTGCCAGCGGCACCGGGGAGCTGTTTTTT.

CDR3 sequence (DNA): TGTGCCAGCAGCCAAGTCTCTTCCAGCTACACCTTC. Translated, it gives CASSQVSSSYTF. The J gene is TRBJ1-2, the V gene TRBV14; no reliable D call. This CDR3 is 12 amino acids long. Germline assignment: CDR1 SGHDN and CDR2 FVKESK. With 1 base removed from V and 9 bases from J, the gap between germline ends came to 9 bases.